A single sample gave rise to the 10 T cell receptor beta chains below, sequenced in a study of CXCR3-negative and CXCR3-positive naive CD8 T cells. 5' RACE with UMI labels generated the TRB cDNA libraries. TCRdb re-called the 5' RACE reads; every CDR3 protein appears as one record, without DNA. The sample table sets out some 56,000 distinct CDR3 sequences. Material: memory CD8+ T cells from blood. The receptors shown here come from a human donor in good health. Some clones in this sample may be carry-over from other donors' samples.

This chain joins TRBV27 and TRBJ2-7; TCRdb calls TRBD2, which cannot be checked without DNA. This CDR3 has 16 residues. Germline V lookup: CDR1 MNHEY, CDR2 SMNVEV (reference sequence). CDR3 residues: CASKGLRSLPSYEQYF.

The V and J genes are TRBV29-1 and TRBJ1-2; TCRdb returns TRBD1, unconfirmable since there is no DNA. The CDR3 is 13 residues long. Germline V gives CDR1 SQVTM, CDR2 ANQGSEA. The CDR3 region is CSVLGQGAQGYTF.

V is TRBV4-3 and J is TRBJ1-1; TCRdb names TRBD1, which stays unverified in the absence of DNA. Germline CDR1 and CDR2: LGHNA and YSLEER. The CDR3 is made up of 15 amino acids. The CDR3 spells CASSHNTQGNTEAFF.

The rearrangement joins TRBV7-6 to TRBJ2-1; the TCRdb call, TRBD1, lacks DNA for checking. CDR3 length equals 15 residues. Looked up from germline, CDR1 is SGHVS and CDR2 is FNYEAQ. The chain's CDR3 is CASSSQALVFNEQFF.

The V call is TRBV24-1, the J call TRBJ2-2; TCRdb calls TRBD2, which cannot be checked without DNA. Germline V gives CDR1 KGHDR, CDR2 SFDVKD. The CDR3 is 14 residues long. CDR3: CATIRGADTGELFF.

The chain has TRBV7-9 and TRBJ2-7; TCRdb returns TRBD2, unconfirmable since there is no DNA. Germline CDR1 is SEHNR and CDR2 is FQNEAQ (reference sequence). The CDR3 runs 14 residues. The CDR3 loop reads CASAVEGGSYEQYF.

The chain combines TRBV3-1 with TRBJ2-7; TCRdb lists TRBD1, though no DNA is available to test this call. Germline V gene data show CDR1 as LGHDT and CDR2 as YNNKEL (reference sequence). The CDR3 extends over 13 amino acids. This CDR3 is CASSPGTDYEQYF.

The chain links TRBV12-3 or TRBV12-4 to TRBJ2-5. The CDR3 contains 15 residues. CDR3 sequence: CASSGLRGNQETQYF.

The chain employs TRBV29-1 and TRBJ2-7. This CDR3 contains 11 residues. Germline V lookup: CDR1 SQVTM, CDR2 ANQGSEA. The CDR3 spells CSKEIPYEQYF.

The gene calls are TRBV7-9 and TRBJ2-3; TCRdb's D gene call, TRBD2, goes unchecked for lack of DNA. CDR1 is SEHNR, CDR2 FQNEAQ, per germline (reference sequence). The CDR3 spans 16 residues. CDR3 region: CASSSILAGGPDTQYF. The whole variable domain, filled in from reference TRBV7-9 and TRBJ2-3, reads DTGVSQNPRHKITKRGQNVTFRCDPISEHNRLYWYRQTLGQGPEFLTYFQNEAQLEKSRLLSDRFSAERPKGSFSTLEIQRTEQGDSAMYLCASSSILAGGPDTQYFGPGTRLTVL.